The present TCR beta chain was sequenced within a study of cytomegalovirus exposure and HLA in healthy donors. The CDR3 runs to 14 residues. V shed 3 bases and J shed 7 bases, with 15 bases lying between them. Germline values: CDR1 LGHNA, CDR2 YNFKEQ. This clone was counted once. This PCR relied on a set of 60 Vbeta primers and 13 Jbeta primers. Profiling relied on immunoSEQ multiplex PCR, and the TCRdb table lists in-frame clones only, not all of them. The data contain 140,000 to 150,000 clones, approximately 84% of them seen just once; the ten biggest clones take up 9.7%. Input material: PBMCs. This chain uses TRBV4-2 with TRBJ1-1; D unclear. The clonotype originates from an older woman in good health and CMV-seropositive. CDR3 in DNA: TGTGCCAGCAGCCAGCCCCAAAACGGGGATGAAGCTTTCTTT. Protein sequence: CASSQPQNGDEAFF.